Listed here are 18 T cell receptor beta chains from one sample, sequenced in a study of T cell repertoires in cytomegalovirus infection. TCRdb re-analysed the reads in MiXCR, keeping a single row per CDR3 protein. The sample records around 350,000 distinct CDR3 sequences, approximately 18% being singletons. What was sequenced was PBMCs. The receptors were gathered from a human donor in good health (CMV status not recorded). Some clones in this sample may be carry-over from other donors' samples.

This clonotype was seen only a few times. V and J are TRBV19 and TRBJ1-4; the D is unclear. The CDR3 is 16 residues long. The germline V gene encodes CDR1 LNHDA and CDR2 SQIVND (reference sequence). The V end was cut by 5 bases, the J end by 4 bases, with 17 bases between. CDR3 sequence reads: CASSLSRIGLNEKLFF. Here the CDR3 DNA reads TGTGCCAGTAGTCTCTCGCGGATTGGCCTTAATGAAAAACTGTTTTTT.

V gene TRBV28 combines with J gene TRBJ1-2, with D possibly matching TRBD1 (6 bases). The germline V gene encodes CDR1 MDHEN and CDR2 SYDVKM. Trimming stripped 3 bases from V and 1 base from J, with 12 bases between. CDR3 length: 15 amino acids. The CDR3 coding sequence is TGTGCCAGCAGTTTCAGGGGAGAAATTAACTATGGCTACACCTTC. It codes for CASSFRGEINYGYTF.

The chain carries TRBV4-1 and TRBJ1-3; D remains ambiguous. Germline V gives CDR1 MGHRA, CDR2 YSYEKL. The V end was cut by 0 bases, the J end by 0 bases, with 12 bases between. The CDR3 has 17 residues. CDR3 protein: CASSQDRAEISGNTIYF. In nucleotides, the CDR3 is TGCGCCAGCAGCCAAGATCGCGCGGAAATCTCTGGAAACACCATATATTTT.

At least ten counts were recorded for this clonotype. V and J are TRBV7-2 and TRBJ2-3; D is unresolved. Germline CDR1 reads SGHTA; CDR2 reads FQGNSA. Trimming took off 5 bases at V and 1 base at J, with 7 bases between the two ends. This CDR3 is built from 13 residues. The CDR3, as DNA: TGTGCCAGCAGCCGTCAGGGCACAGATACGCAGTATTTT. It codes for CASSRQGTDTQYF.

This clonotype was observed a handful of times. This sequence joins TRBV6-1 and TRBJ1-4; D is perhaps TRBD1 (5 bases). Trimming pared 6 bases from V and 4 bases from J, leaving 15 bases between. Germline lookup yields CDR1 MNHNS and CDR2 SASEGT. This CDR3 is built from 15 residues. CDR3 nucleotide sequence: TGTGCCAGCAGGTCCGGGGGGGAAGATAATGAAAAACTGTTTTTT. This gives the protein CASRSGGEDNEKLFF.

This clonotype was seen more than once but under ten times. In DNA form, the CDR3 reads TGTGCCAGCAGGAGAAGGACTAGCGGGGGGCTGAACGAGCAGTACTTC. This translates into CASRRRTSGGLNEQYF. The genes are TRBV2 and TRBJ2-7, with 14 nucleotides matching TRBD2. Germline values: CDR1 SNHLY, CDR2 FYNNEI. The CDR3 totals 16 residues. V shed 6 bases and J 5 bases; nucleotides not matched to a gene: 9.

V usage is TRBV2 and J usage is TRBJ2-2; 7 positions match TRBD2. Trimming cost V 5 bases and J 4 bases; bases outside gene matches: 7. Germline CDR1 SNHLY, CDR2 FYNNEI. The CDR3 has 15 residues. The CDR3 nucleotides are TGTGCCAGCAGTCGGACTAGGGCTAGCACCGGGGAGCTGTTTTTT. It yields the protein CASSRTRASTGELFF.

This clonotype has just a few counts. The genes are TRBV19 and TRBJ2-5; the D call may be TRBD1 or TRBD2 (5 bases each). The CDR3 consists of 16 residues. Germline CDR1 reads LNHDA; CDR2 reads SQIVND (reference sequence). The V and J ends lost 6 bases and 5 bases respectively, with 22 bases between them. Here the CDR3 DNA reads TGTGCCAGTAGCCCATGGTCGGGGCCTTCTCAGGAGACCCAGTACTTC. Protein product: CASSPWSGPSQETQYF.

This clonotype was seen more than once but under ten times. The V gene is TRBV12-3 or TRBV12-4, the J gene TRBJ2-2; perhaps TRBD1 as D (6 bases). The CDR3 is made up of 13 amino acids. V lost 8 bases to trimming and J lost 7 bases, with 14 bases between them. The CDR3 sequence is CASQGQFLGELFF. The CDR3 coding sequence is TGTGCCAGCCAAGGACAGTTCCTCGGGGAGCTGTTTTTT.

CDR3 coding DNA: TGCAGCGTTGACGGGACAGGGGTGGGTACTGAAGCTTTCTTT. Translated, it gives CSVDGTGVGTEAFF. The rearrangement links TRBV29-1 to TRBJ1-1, with TRBD1 matching 10 bases. The CDR3 covers 14 residues. The germline V gene encodes CDR1 SQVTM and CDR2 ANQGSEA. With 3 bases clipped from V and 5 bases from J, the junction kept 6 bases outside the gene matches.

This clonotype was detected a few times. V usage is TRBV11-2 and J usage is TRBJ2-1; 7 nucleotides agree with TRBD2. The CDR3 has 18 residues. V lost 1 base, J lost 4 bases, and 13 bases stayed unmatched. CDR1 and CDR2 (germline): SGHAT, FQNNGV. CDR3 DNA sequence: TGTGCCAGCAGCTTAGTCGCGTTTAGCGGGTACTTTTACAATGAGCAGTTCTTC. This translates into CASSLVAFSGYFYNEQFF.

This clonotype was picked up a small number of times. The chain combines TRBV18 with TRBJ2-7; tentative D call: TRBD2 (6 bases). The CDR3 extends over 15 amino acids. V was clipped by 2 bases and J by 8 bases, with 19 bases between them. Germline-derived CDR1 and CDR2 are KGHSH and LQKENI. For the CDR3, the DNA is TGTGCCAGCTCACCAGGGGAGGAGCGGCAGCTCAAGCAGTACTTC. Protein: CASSPGEERQLKQYF.

This sequence joins TRBV20-1 and TRBJ2-5; the D gene is possibly TRBD1 (6 bases). From germline, CDR1 is DFQATT and CDR2 SNEGSKA (reference sequence). This CDR3 has 13 amino acids. V shed 5 bases and J shed 1 base, with 11 bases lying between them. The CDR3, as DNA: TGCAGTGCTTTCACGGACAGCCAAGAGACCCAGTACTTC. The encoded protein is CSAFTDSQETQYF.

The rearrangement uses TRBV7-9 and TRBJ2-2; D not certain. The CDR3 consists of 12 residues. V lost 1 base, J lost 8 bases, and 5 bases lay in between. In germline, CDR1 is SEHNR, CDR2 FQNEAQ (reference sequence). Written as DNA, the CDR3 is TGTGCCAGCAGCTTAGGGAAAGGGGAGCTGTTTTTT. It is translated as CASSLGKGELFF.

The rearrangement joins TRBV2 to TRBJ2-2, with D perhaps matching TRBD2 (5 bases). From germline, CDR1 is SNHLY and CDR2 FYNNEI. V was shortened by 2 bases and J by 4 bases, with 14 bases between the two germline ends. There are 16 residues in the CDR3. CDR3 amino acids: CASSERGGESTGELFF. The CDR3 nucleotides read TGTGCCAGCAGTGAAAGAGGAGGCGAGAGCACCGGGGAGCTGTTTTTT.

This clonotype was detected only a few times. The CDR3 nucleotides read TGTGCCAGCAGCCCCCTCCTCGGGGGGGCTCAGCCCCAGCATTTT. Translation: CASSPLLGGAQPQHF. The genes are TRBV28 and TRBJ1-5; maybe TRBD1 (6 bases). Germline values: CDR1 MDHEN, CDR2 SYDVKM. The CDR3 has 15 amino acids. Trimming took 6 bases from V and 6 from J, leaving 18 bases between them.

This clonotype showed up just a few times. The chain combines TRBV19 with TRBJ1-2; D is uncertain. There are 13 residues in the CDR3. The V end was cut by 3 bases, the J end by 4 bases, with 9 bases between. Germline lookup yields CDR1 LNHDA and CDR2 SQIVND (reference sequence). The CDR3 DNA follows: TGTGCCAGTAGTATTCAGCGAGGCTATGGCTACACCTTC. Amino acids: CASSIQRGYGYTF.

A few counts support this clonotype. J is TRBJ2-3 and V is TRBV29-1, with D uncertain. CDR3 length: 14 amino acids. V dropped 2 bases and J dropped 4 bases, with 13 bases sitting between them. Germline lookup yields CDR1 SQVTM and CDR2 ANQGSEA. The CDR3 DNA follows: TGCAGCGTTGAACTTGTTATTGTCTCAGATACGCAGTATTTT. Translating it yields CSVELVIVSDTQYF.